Below, one TCR beta chain is given with its context. Its specificity is unknown. This specimen belongs to a study of long-term antiretroviral therapy in people with HIV. Study-level points and caveats: Sampling of blood ran from about 2003 to 2018, and older ART regimens were possibly in use.

The CDR3 is 18 residues long. Germline CDR1 is SGHTA and CDR2 is FQGTGA. Trimming shortened V by 2 bases and J by 0 bases, and 17 bases separated the two germline ends. immunoSEQ v3.0 was run at survey level. The table came from immunoSEQ multiplex PCR; TCRdb's copy has only in-frame clones and leaves some out. The data contain roughly 30,000 clones, roughly 84% of them singletons. This receptor was obtained from a woman in her 30s with HIV. The sequencing here drew on unsorted PBMCs, taken 0.8 years after starting antiretroviral therapy. V is TRBV7-3 and J is TRBJ1-3; D gene ambiguous. Written as DNA, the CDR3 is TGTGCCAGCAGCTTATATCCCCTGGACGGAAACTCTGGAAACACCATATATTTT. Its translation is CASSLYPLDGNSGNTIYF.